The rows below give T cell receptor beta chains drawn from one sample of a study of identical twins. In TCRdb, the 5' RACE reads were re-called with MiXCR into one record per CDR3 protein. The data contain 100,000 or so distinct CDR3 sequences, 5.9% of them singletons. Sequenced: memory T cells sorted from blood. The receptors stem from a woman in her 50s in good health. CDR3s include the opening cysteine and the closing phenylalanine or tryptophan. D genes are given only for firm matches. Expanded clones get a size class; other rows say once, few or many, or leave the size out.

j_call | v_call | d_call | clone_size | cdr3_nt | cdr3_aa
TRBJ1-4 | TRBV5-1 | TRBD1 | many | TGCGCCAGCAGCTTTACAGGGGTCGGTGAAAAACTGTTTTTT | CASSFTGVGEKLFF
TRBJ2-1 | TRBV5-5 | TRBD2 | many | TGTGCCAGCAGCTTGGCAATAGCGGGAGGGCGGGCTGAGCAGTTCTTC | CASSLAIAGGRAEQFF
TRBJ1-1 | TRBV20-1 | - | few | TGCAGTGCGTTGCGGGGGGCGGACACTGAAGCTTTCTTT | CSALRGADTEAFF
TRBJ1-3 | TRBV6-5 | - | many | TGTGCCAGCAGCCAAATACAGGGACGAACGGCTGGAAACACCATATATTTT | CASSQIQGRTAGNTIYF
TRBJ1-1 | TRBV11-3 | - | - | TGTGCCAGCAGCTTAGTTCTCCGGGCGAAAGCTTTCTTT | CASSLVLRAKAFF
TRBJ2-7 | TRBV3-1 | TRBD2 | few | TGTGCCAGCACCCGTAGCGGGAGTCGATACGAGCAGTACTTC | CASTRSGSRYEQYF
TRBJ2-2 | TRBV24-1 | - | - | TGTGCCACCAGTGATACTACACCGGGCCCGGCCTCTTTGTGGGAGCTGTTTTTT | CATSDTTPGPASLWELFF
TRBJ2-3 | TRBV20-1 | - | many | TGCAGTGCCTCGGATCGCACAGATACGCAGTATTTT | CSASDRTDTQYF
TRBJ2-3 | TRBV12-3/TRBV12-4 | - | many | TGTGCCAGCAGTCTCTATCCGCCAGATACGCAGTATTTT | CASSLYPPDTQYF
TRBJ2-7 | TRBV27 | - | many | TGTGCCAGCAGTTACCTTGGCGGTGGTCCCGTGTACGAGCAGTACTTC | CASSYLGGGPVYEQYF
TRBJ2-1 | TRBV7-6 | - | - | TGTGCCAGGAGTTCCTCTATTAACGGGTGTGAGCAGTTCTTC | CARSSSINGCEQFF
TRBJ1-2 | TRBV7-9 | - | many | TGTGCCAGCAGCACACTGAGGCTTGGCTATGGCTACACCTTC | CASSTLRLGYGYTF
TRBJ1-5 | TRBV6-1 | TRBD1 | few | TGTGCCAGCAGTGAAGCTCGGGCAGGGGGCGCCGATCAGCCCCAGCATTTT | CASSEARAGGADQPQHF
TRBJ1-1 | TRBV24-1 | TRBD1 | few | TGTGCCACCAGTGATGGGACAGAATCTGAAGCTTTCTTT | CATSDGTESEAFF
TRBJ2-3 | TRBV7-9 | - | many | TGTGCCAGCAGCTTAGAGATTAGCACAGATACGCAGTATTTT | CASSLEISTDTQYF
TRBJ2-5 | TRBV29-1 | - | - | TGCAGCGTTGAAGAGGGACCTCAAGAGACCCAGTACTTC | CSVEEGPQETQYF
TRBJ2-1 | TRBV19 | TRBD2 | many | TGTGCCAGTAGGTCGGGACTAAAGATTTACAATGAGCAGTTCTTC | CASRSGLKIYNEQFF
TRBJ2-5 | TRBV2 | - | many | TGTGCCAGCAGTTGGGAGACCCAGTACTTC | CASSWETQYF
TRBJ1-1 | TRBV2 | TRBD1 | - | TGTGCCAGCAGGCAAAAGACAGGGAGCACTGAAGCTTTCTTT | CASRQKTGSTEAFF
TRBJ2-7 | TRBV9 | TRBD1 | many | TGTGCCAGCAGCGTAAGGACAGGGGTCCCCTACGAGCAGTACTTC | CASSVRTGVPYEQYF
TRBJ2-2 | TRBV11-2 | TRBD2 | many | TGTGCCAGCAGACCGGGACTAGCGGGAGTGGGCGGGGAGCTGTTTTTT | CASRPGLAGVGGELFF
TRBJ2-3 | TRBV24-1 | - | many | TGTGCCACCAGTGACCCGACAGGAGGCACAGATACGCAGTATTTT | CATSDPTGGTDTQYF
TRBJ2-2 | TRBV6-1 | TRBD1 | many | TGTGCCAGCAGTGAACAGGGGGCGCAGGTCGGGGAGCTGTTTTTT | CASSEQGAQVGELFF
TRBJ2-2 | TRBV9 | TRBD2 | many | TGTGCCAGCAGCACCAGACTAGCGGGAGGATCCGGGGAGCTGTTTTTT | CASSTRLAGGSGELFF
TRBJ1-1 | TRBV7-6 | TRBD1 | many | TGTGCCAGCAGCCAGGGACAGGCTGAAGCTTTCTTT | CASSQGQAEAFF
TRBJ2-1 | TRBV20-1 | TRBD2 | many | TGCAGTCCTCGACCGGGACTAGCGGGAGGACAGCAGTTCTTC | CSPRPGLAGGQQFF
TRBJ2-7 | TRBV14 | - | - | TGTGCCAGCAGCCAAGGAACCACTAACCGCTACGAGCAGTACTTC | CASSQGTTNRYEQYF